This T cell receptor (beta chain) was profiled in a study of T cells in Graves' hyperthyroidism and ophthalmopathy. RNA transcripts served as the template for amplifying TCR beta CDR3 regions. Using the HTBI primer set, a first-round RT-PCR was run on the TCR CDR3. TCRdb independently ran MiXCR on the multiplex PCR reads; one entry per CDR3 protein. The table includes approximately 400,000 distinct CDR3 sequences, 25% detected once. With V trimmed by 6 bases and J by 10 bases, 13 bases remained unmatched. Germline V gives CDR1 SQVTM, CDR2 ANQGSEA. The CDR3 is 13 residues long. Study-level findings and limits: The majority of expanded thyroid clonotypes above 0.001 also appeared in blood.

Diagnoses used clinical symptoms, serum thyroxine and TRAb, thyroid ultrasound and orbital computed tomography. This clonotype has only one observation. The antigen is undetermined. The gene calls are TRBV29-1 and TRBJ1-1, with 8 bases lining up with TRBD1. This clonotype originated in a man aged 45 to 65 with Graves' hyperthyroidism. Sequences were obtained from blood. CDR3 region: CSVRDRIDSVAFF. CDR3 sequence (DNA): TGCAGCGTCCGGGACAGGATCGATTCGGTAGCTTTCTTT.